The present entry profiles one T cell receptor beta chain with its context. Combining a sample-barcoded 5' primer with a J-beta primer mix, a second PCR ran for roughly 7 to 11 cycles. A single record per CDR3 protein comes from TCRdb applying MiXCR to the 5' RACE reads. The sample comprises 630,000 or so distinct CDR3 sequences, roughly 31% of which are singletons, and approximately 14% rests with the top ten. This sample was included in a study of blood T cells in healthy people across ages. In the study overall: Capture by template switching was about one barcoded beta molecule per two T cells.

CDR3 length: 14 residues. V was cut by 5 bases and J by 2 bases, with 12 bases left in between. CDR1 is SGHTA and CDR2 is FQGNSA in the germline V gene. The specimen was blood. The TCR originated in a woman of 80 years or more in good health. V gene TRBV7-2 combines with J gene TRBJ1-2, with D unresolved. CDR3 amino acids: CASSPSGENYGYTF. CDR3 bases: TGTGCCAGCAGCCCCTCTGGTGAAAACTATGGCTACACCTTC.